One sample yielded the 16 T cell receptor beta chains listed below, sequenced in a study of low-dose radiotherapy and immunotherapy resistance in tumors. Documented time point: after trial treatment. As to treatment: LDRT plus nivolumab, ipilimumab, low-dose cyclophosphamide and aspirin (RACIN trial). TRAV- and TRBV-specific primers primed first-strand cDNA, covering alpha and beta chains. Amplification, which lasted 20 to 25 PCR cycles, used a constant-region primer and V-primer adapter to amplify TCRs. TCRdb redid the calling of the reads with MiXCR, one entry per CDR3 protein. The sample lists 31,000 or so distinct CDR3 sequences; roughly 49% were seen once. This specimen was PBMCs, taken after low-dose radiotherapy plus immunotherapy. These receptors were collected from a male donor with gallbladder cancer.

In its sample, this clonotype was seen many times. This rearrangement joins TRBV20-1 to TRBJ1-6, with 7 nucleotides matching TRBD1. The CDR3 extends over 13 amino acids. The V gene's germline CDR1 is DFQATT and CDR2 SNEGSKA (reference sequence). After removal of 1 base from V and 11 bases from J, the junction contained 5 bases not matched to a gene. The CDR3 region is CSARAVGGTPLHF. As DNA, the CDR3 is TGCAGTGCTAGAGCCGTAGGGGGCACACCCCTCCACTTT.

This clonotype was counted at least ten times. V and J are TRBV9 and TRBJ2-5, with 12 bases identical to TRBD2. V lost 0 bases to trimming and J lost 5 bases; unmatched junction nucleotides: 5. The germline V gene encodes CDR1 SGDLS and CDR2 YYNGEE. The CDR3 totals 16 residues. CDR3 sequence reads: CASSVVLAGGKETQYF. In nucleotides, the CDR3 is TGTGCCAGCAGCGTAGTCCTAGCGGGAGGGAAGGAGACCCAGTACTTC.

This clonotype was counted many times. The J gene is TRBJ1-2, the V gene TRBV28; a possible D gene is TRBD1 (6 bases). This CDR3 comprises 13 residues. Germline V CDR1 and CDR2: MDHEN, SYDVKM. The V gene lost 2 bases and the J gene lost 4 bases, with 8 bases spanning the gap. The CDR3 reads CASSLGTPYGYTF. The DNA of the CDR3 is TGTGCCAGCAGTTTAGGGACACCCTATGGCTACACCTTC.

This rearrangement joins TRBV4-3 to TRBJ1-1; D gene uncertain. The CDR3 extends over 13 amino acids. The germline V gene encodes CDR1 LGHNA and CDR2 YSLEER. V was shortened by 3 bases and J by 5 bases, with 10 bases between the two germline ends. CDR3 nucleotides: TGCGCCAGCAGCCAGAGGCGGACGACTGAAGCTTTCTTT. Protein sequence: CASSQRRTTEAFF.

This clonotype was counted many times. V usage is TRBV9 and J usage is TRBJ2-5; 9 nucleotides match TRBD1. CDR3 length: 17 amino acids. Per germline, CDR1 SGDLS and CDR2 YYNGEE. Trimming at V came to 3 bases and at J to 5 bases, leaving 14 bases not matched to a gene. The CDR3 protein is CASSALPTTGGRETQYF. In DNA form, the CDR3 reads TGTGCCAGCAGCGCCCTACCTACAACAGGGGGCCGGGAGACCCAGTACTTC.

The genes are TRBV10-3 and TRBJ1-4, with 7 positions matching TRBD1. V trimming: 5 bases; J trimming: 3 bases; junction bases outside the gene matches: 6. The V gene's germline CDR1 is ENHRY and CDR2 SYGVKD. The CDR3 runs to 15 residues. The CDR3 spells CAISLGGTANEKLFF. CDR3 nucleotides: TGTGCCATCAGTCTAGGGGGCACAGCTAATGAAAAACTGTTTTTT.

This clonotype showed up many times. V usage is TRBV19 and J usage is TRBJ2-5, with TRBD1 matching over 8 bases. With 6 bases clipped from V and 1 base from J, the junction kept 4 bases outside the gene matches. Germline V lookup: CDR1 LNHDA, CDR2 SQIVND (reference sequence). The CDR3 length is 14 residues. CDR3 sequence (DNA): TGTGCCAGTAGCGACAGGGGCGTCCAAGAGACCCAGTACTTC. This sequence encodes CASSDRGVQETQYF.

This chain joins TRBV5-1 and TRBJ1-6, with TRBD1 identical over 8 bases. Germline CDR1 is SGHRS and CDR2 is YFSETQ. CDR3 length: 16 residues. Losses at the gene ends were 4 bases for V and 4 bases for J; bases not matched to a gene: 7. CDR3 DNA sequence: TGCGCCAGCAGCCTAGGACAGGGCGGTTATAATTCACCCCTCCACTTT. This translates into CASSLGQGGYNSPLHF.

This clonotype came up a few times. A far bigger clonotype differs at one base, so this is likely a read error. The chain uses TRBV6-2 or TRBV6-3 and TRBJ2-7, with TRBD2 matching 8 bases. This CDR3 contains 17 residues. Germline CDR1 reads MNHEY; CDR2 reads SVGEGT. Trimming cost V 3 bases and J 7 bases; bases outside gene matches: 17. The CDR3 DNA sequence: TGTGCCAGCAGTTATGAGAGCGGGAGATGGTCCTACAATGAGCAGTACTTC. Amino acid sequence: CASSYESGRWSYNEQYF.

This clonotype was seen just once. This sequence joins TRBV7-2 and TRBJ2-5, with D tentatively TRBD2 (6 bases). The CDR3 covers 15 residues. The V end was cut by 1 base, the J end by 3 bases, with 12 bases between. Germline V CDR1 and CDR2: SGHTA, FQGNSA. This CDR3 is CASSLGGLQKETQYF. In DNA form, the CDR3 reads TGTGCCAGCAGCTTAGGTGGACTACAAAAAGAGACCCAGTACTTC.

By frequency in the sample, this clonotype is medium-sized (0.01 to 0.1%). The chain has TRBV7-8 and TRBJ1-3; tentative D call: TRBD1 (5 bases). CDR3 length: 17 amino acids. The V end was cut by 1 base, the J end by 0 bases, with 13 bases between. Germline V gene lookup returns CDR1 SGHVS and CDR2 FQNEAQ. Written as DNA, the CDR3 is TGTGCCAGCAGCTTAGGGACTCCTGGGGGCTCTGGAAACACCATATATTTT. Translation: CASSLGTPGGSGNTIYF.

This sequence joins TRBV4-3 and TRBJ2-1; 8 nucleotides agree with TRBD2. V lost 0 bases and J lost 2; bases outside the gene matches: 6. The CDR3 contains 17 residues. CDR1 is LGHNA and CDR2 is YSLEER in the germline V gene. CDR3 bases: TGCGCCAGCAGCCAAGATCATCGCGGGAGGACCTACAATGAGCAGTTCTTC. This codes for CASSQDHRGRTYNEQFF.

This clonotype has just a few counts. Mismatch with germline at one junction end may stem from a read error. The rearrangement joins TRBV2 to TRBJ2-1; D ambiguous. There are 16 residues in the CDR3. Germline CDR1 is SNHLY and CDR2 is FYNNEI. CDR3 in DNA: TGTGCCAGCAGTGTACTCACAATTTACTCCGACAATGAGCAGTTCTTC. This translates into CASSVLTIYSDNEQFF. Filled out from reference TRBV2 and TRBJ2-1, the complete variable domain reads EPEVTQTPSHQVTQMGQEVILRCVPISNHLYFYWYRQILGQKVEFLVSFYNNEISEKSEIFDDQFSVERPDGSNFTLKIRSTKLEDSAMYFCASSVLTIYSDNEQFFGPGTRLTVL.

This clonotype was counted many times. This sequence joins TRBV25-1 and TRBJ2-7, with D perhaps matching TRBD2 (6 bases). Trimming pared 7 bases from V and 2 bases from J, leaving 15 bases between. Germline CDR1 MGHDK, CDR2 SYGVNS. This CDR3 has 14 residues. CDR3 sequence: CASTTGDSTYEQYF. The CDR3 DNA reads as TGTGCCAGCACCACGGGGGATTCTACCTACGAGCAGTACTTC.

V is TRBV29-1 and J is TRBJ2-6; D is uncertain. This CDR3 comprises 14 residues. CDR1 and CDR2 from the germline V gene are SQVTM and ANQGSEA. V shed 2 bases and J shed 4 bases, with 9 bases lying between them. The CDR3 sequence is CSVESGSGANVLTF. In DNA, the CDR3 is TGCAGCGTTGAATCGGGTTCCGGGGCCAACGTCCTGACTTTC.

This clonotype was observed a few times. This likely traces to a read error, being one base from a far larger clone. This chain uses TRBV5-6 with TRBJ2-5, with no clear D. CDR3 length: 11 residues. Trimming took 0 bases from V and 5 from J, leaving 2 bases between them. Per germline, CDR1 SGHDT and CDR2 YYEEEE. The CDR3 DNA follows: TGTGCCAGCAGCTTGGATGAGACCCAGTACTTC. Protein product: CASSLDETQYF.